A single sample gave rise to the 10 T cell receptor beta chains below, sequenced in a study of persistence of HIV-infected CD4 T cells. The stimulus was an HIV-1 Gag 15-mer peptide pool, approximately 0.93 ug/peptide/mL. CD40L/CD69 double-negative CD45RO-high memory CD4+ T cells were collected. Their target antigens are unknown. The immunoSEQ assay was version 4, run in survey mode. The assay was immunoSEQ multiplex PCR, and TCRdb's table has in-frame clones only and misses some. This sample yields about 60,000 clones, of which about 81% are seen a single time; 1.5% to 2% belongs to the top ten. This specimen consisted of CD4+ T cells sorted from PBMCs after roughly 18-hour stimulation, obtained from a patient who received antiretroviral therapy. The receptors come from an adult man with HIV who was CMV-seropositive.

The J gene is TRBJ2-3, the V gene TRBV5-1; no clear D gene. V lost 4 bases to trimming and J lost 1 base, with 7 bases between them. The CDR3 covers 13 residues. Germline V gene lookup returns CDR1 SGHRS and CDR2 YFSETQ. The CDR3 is CASSPSGTDTQYF. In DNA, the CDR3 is TGCGCCAGCAGCCCGAGTGGCACAGATACGCAGTATTTT.

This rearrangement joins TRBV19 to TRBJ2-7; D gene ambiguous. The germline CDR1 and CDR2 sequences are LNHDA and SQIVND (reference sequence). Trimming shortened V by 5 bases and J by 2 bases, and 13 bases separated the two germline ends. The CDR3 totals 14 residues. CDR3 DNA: TGTGCCAGTAGTTTGTCTCCAGGTACCTACGAGCAGTACTTC. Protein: CASSLSPGTYEQYF.

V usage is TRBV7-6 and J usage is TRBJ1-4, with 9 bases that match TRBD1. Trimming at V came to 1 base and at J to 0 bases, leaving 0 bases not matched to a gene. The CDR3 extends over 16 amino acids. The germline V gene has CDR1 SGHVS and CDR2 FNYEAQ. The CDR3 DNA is TGTGCCAGCAGCTTAGGGGACAGGGCAACTAATGAAAAACTGTTTTTT. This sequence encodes CASSLGDRATNEKLFF.

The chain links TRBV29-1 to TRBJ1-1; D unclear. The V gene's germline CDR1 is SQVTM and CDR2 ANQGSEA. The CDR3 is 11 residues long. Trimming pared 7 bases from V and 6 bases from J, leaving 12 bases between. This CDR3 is CSAHLVAEAFF. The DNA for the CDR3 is TGCAGCGCCCACCTCGTCGCTGAAGCTTTCTTT.

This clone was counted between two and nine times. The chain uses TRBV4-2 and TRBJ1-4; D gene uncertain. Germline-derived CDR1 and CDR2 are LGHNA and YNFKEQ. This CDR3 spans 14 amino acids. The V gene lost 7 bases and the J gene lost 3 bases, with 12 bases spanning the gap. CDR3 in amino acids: CASTKWGANEKLFF. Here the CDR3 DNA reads TGTGCCAGCACCAAGTGGGGAGCTAATGAAAAACTGTTTTTT.

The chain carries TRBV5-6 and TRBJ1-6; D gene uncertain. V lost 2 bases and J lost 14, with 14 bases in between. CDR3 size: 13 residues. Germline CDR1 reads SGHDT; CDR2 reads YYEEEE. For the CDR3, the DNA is TGTGCCAGCAGCTTACCTAAGACGTGGGCCCTCCACTTT. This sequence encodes CASSLPKTWALHF.

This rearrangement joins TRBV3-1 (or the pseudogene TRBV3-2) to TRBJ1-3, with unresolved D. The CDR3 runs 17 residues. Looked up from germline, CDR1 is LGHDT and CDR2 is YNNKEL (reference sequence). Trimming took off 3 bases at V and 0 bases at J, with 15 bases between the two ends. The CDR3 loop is CASSQKLQVLSGNTIYF. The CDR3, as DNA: TGTGCCAGCAGCCAGAAGCTTCAGGTCCTCTCTGGAAACACCATATATTTT.

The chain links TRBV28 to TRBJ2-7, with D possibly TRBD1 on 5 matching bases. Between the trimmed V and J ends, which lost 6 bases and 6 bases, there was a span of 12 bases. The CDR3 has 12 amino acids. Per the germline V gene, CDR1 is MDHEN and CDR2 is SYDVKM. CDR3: CASRSRVSEQYF. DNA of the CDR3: TGTGCCAGCAGATCCAGGGTTTCCGAGCAGTACTTC.

CDR3 protein: CASSNTLKGGELFF. In DNA, the CDR3 is TGTGCCAGCAGCAATACCCTAAAGGGCGGGGAGCTGTTTTTT. V is TRBV28 and J is TRBJ2-2; no reliable D call. This CDR3 is built from 14 residues. Germline values: CDR1 MDHEN, CDR2 SYDVKM. V lost 6 bases, J lost 7 bases, and 15 bases lay in between.

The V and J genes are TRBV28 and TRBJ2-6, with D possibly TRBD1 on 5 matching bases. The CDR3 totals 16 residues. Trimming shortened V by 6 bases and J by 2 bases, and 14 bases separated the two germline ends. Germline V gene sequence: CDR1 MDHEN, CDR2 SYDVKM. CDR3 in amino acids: CASRPLPGTGANVLTF. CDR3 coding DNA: TGTGCCAGCAGACCCCTCCCAGGGACTGGGGCCAACGTCCTGACTTTC. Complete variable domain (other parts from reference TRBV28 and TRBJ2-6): DVKVTQSSRYLVKRTGEKVFLECVQDMDHENMFWYRQDPGLGLRLIYFSYDVKMKEKGDIPEGYSVSREKKERFSLILESASTNQTSMYLCASRPLPGTGANVLTFGAGSRLTVL.